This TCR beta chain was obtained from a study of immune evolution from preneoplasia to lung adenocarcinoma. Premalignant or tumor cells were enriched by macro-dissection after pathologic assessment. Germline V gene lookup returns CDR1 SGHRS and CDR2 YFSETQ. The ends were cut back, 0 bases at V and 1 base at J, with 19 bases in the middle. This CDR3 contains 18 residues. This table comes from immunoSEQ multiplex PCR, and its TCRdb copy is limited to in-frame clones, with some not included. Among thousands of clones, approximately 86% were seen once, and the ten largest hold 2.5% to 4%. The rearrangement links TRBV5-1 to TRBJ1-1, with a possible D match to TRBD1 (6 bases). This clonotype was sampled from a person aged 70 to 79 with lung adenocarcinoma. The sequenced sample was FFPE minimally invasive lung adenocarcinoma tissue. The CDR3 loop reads CASSLDPQGPGRNTEAFF. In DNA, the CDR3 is TGCGCCAGCAGCTTGGACCCACAGGGACCCGGGAGGAACACTGAAGCTTTCTTT.